The clone carrying this T cell receptor beta chain has just a few counts. Its antigen is undetermined. The sample belongs to a study of T cells after yellow fever vaccination. Whole-study context: SMART-Seq v4 Ultra Low Input handled preparation of low-cell-number fractions.

Study results and caveats: Primary-vaccination clones mostly resurfaced post-booster (more than 95% CD4, more than 85% CD8). When the response was secondary, it was weaker but reached its peak faster, day 5 versus 15. Highly abundant clonotypes carried over from the bulk population could end up in FACS-sorted repertoires as contaminants.

The CDR3 runs 15 residues. V dropped 5 bases and J dropped 2 bases, with 14 bases sitting between them. CDR1 and CDR2 from the germline V gene are SGHDN and FVKESK. TCRdb independently ran MiXCR on the 5' RACE reads; one entry per CDR3 protein. The sample holds around 340,000 distinct CDR3 sequences, approximately 9% seen once. The clonotype originates from a man between 18 and 29 years old who received the YFV17D yellow fever vaccine. The rearrangement links TRBV14 to TRBJ2-3; D possibly corresponds to TRBD1 (6 bases). The material was PBMCs, obtained on the day of the first yellow fever vaccination. The CDR3 spells CASSEKDSHTDTQYF. The CDR3 DNA is TGTGCCAGCAGCGAAAAGGACAGTCACACAGATACGCAGTATTTT.